The sequence of this TCR beta chain was determined in a study of T cells expressing NK-cell markers. For the study at large: Obtained from sorted CD3+CD56+NKG2C+, CD3+CD56+NKG2C- and CD3+CD56-NKG2C+ T cells were the TCR beta repertoires.

For each CDR3 protein, TCRdb gives one entry from its re-call of the 5' RACE reads, without DNA. The sample's table shows 30,000 or so distinct CDR3 sequences. CDR1 is LNHNV and CDR2 is YYDKDF in the germline V gene (reference sequence). CDR3 size: 12 residues. Overall study results and limits: Researchers report these clonotypes also headed the CD3+CD56-NKG2C+ fraction in several donors. The contribution of dominant NKG2C+ clonotypes to CD8+ T cells in five to seven donors was roughly 1.0-7.5%. It remained uncertain whether the expanded NKG2C+ T cell clones were specific for HCMV antigens.

As regards this clonotype: Antigen unknown.

This TCR derives from a woman between 18 and 70 years old in good health. The sequencing input was blood T cells: a sorted CD56 or NKG2C T cell subset, CD4+ or CD8+ T cells, or bulk PBMC T cells (not recorded which). This rearrangement joins TRBV15 to TRBJ2-7; without DNA, the TCRdb call of TRBD1 cannot be checked. The CDR3 loop reads CATSNTGHEQYF.